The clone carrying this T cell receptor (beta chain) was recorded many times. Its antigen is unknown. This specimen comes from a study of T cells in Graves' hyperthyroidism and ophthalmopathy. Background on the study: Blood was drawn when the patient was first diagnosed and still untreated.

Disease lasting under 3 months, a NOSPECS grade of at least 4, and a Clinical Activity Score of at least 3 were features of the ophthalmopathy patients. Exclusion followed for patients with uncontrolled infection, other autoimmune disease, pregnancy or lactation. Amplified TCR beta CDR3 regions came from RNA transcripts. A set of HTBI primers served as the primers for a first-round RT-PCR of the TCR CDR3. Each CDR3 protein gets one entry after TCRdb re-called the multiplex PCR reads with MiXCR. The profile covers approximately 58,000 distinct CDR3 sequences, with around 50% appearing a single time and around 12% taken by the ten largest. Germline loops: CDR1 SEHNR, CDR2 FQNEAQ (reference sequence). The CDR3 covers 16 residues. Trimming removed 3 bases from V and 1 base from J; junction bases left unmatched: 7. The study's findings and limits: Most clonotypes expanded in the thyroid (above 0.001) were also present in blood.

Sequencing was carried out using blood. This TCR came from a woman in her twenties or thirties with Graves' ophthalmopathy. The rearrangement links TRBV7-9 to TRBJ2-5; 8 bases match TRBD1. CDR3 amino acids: CASSLGPGGFQETQYF. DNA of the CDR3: TGTGCCAGCAGCTTGGGACCAGGGGGCTTCCAAGAGACCCAGTACTTC.